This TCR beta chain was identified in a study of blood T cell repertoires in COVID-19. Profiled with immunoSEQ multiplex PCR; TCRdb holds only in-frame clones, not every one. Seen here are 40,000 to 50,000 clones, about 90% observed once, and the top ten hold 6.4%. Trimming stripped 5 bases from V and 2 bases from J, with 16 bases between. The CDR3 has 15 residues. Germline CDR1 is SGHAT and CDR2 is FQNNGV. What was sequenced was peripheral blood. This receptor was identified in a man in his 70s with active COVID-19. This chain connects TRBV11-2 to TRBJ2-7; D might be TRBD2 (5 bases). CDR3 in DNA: TGTGCCAGCAGCACGAACTTCGGGGTGGCCTACGAGCAGTACTTC. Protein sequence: CASSTNFGVAYEQYF.